This TCR beta chain came from a study of cytomegalovirus exposure and HLA in healthy donors. Trimming took off 4 bases at V and 7 bases at J, with 16 bases between the two ends. The CDR3 is 14 amino acids. The germline gives CDR1 ENHRY, CDR2 SYGVKD. Worth noting for this clone: The antigen remains unidentified.

PCR involved 60 Vbeta and 13 Jbeta primers. Original processing notes: Counted up in a later analysis, unique TCR beta chains came to some 80 million, with about 9.9 million shared. Using immunoSEQ multiplex PCR, the repertoire was profiled, and TCRdb retains in-frame clones only, with some absent. V and J calls and clone size come straight from that table; D and trimming were deduced from the DNA. The sample includes approximately 140,000 clones, around 72% seen only once; the top ten take 1.3%. Findings and limits, study-wide: In a later analysis, HLA-associated TCR beta chains were more clonally expanded than equally common others. The authors listed roughly 150 TCR beta chains as cytomegalovirus-associated. Association of a missense DCLRE1C variant with TCR beta V- and J-gene trimming was reported in a later analysis.

Sequenced material: PBMCs. This TCR came from a woman in her thirties or forties in good health and CMV-seronegative. V and J are TRBV10-3 and TRBJ1-2; a weak D match, TRBD1 (5 bases). CDR3 loop: CAISGLARDVGYTF. The CDR3 nucleotides read TGTGCCATCAGTGGCTTGGCCAGGGATGTTGGCTACACCTTC.